These T cell receptor beta chains were read from a single sample in a study of post-analysis software for immune sequencing data. TCRdb redid the calling of the PCR reads with MiXCR, one entry per CDR3 protein. The data show about 770,000 distinct CDR3 sequences, around 46% seen once. The sequencing sample was made of blood. These receptor sequences come from a girl between 5 and 17 years old with multiple sclerosis. Each CDR3 is given with its conserved first and last residue. A D gene is named only where the DNA matches it firmly. Where a row states a size, it is once, few, many or the class of an expanded clone; other rows omit it.

clone size	D gene	V gene	J gene	CDR3 protein	CDR3 DNA
once	TRBD1	TRBV5-1	TRBJ2-1	CASSLDSAGTAYNEQFF	TGCGCCAGCAGCTTGGATTCGGCTGGGACAGCCTACAATGAGCAGTTCTTC
-	TRBD2	TRBV5-1	TRBJ2-3	CASSLDSGGATDTQYF	TGCGCCAGCAGCTTGGACTCGGGAGGGGCGACAGATACGCAGTATTTT
-	-	TRBV7-9	TRBJ1-2	CASSKTDYGYTF	TGCGCCAGCAGCAAAACAGACTATGGCTACACCTTC
-	-	TRBV20-1	TRBJ2-7	CSARPTLPSSYEQYF	TGCAGTGCTAGACCCACTCTTCCGAGCTCCTACGAGCAGTACTTC
-	-	TRBV7-2	TRBJ1-2	CASSPSGGTIYGYTF	TGTGCCAGCAGCCCTTCGGGCGGGACAATTTATGGCTACACCTTC
few	-	TRBV2	TRBJ1-2	CASQEVETGGALNGYTF	TGTGCCAGCCAAGAGGTCGAGACAGGAGGAGCCTTGAATGGCTACACCTTC
-	-	TRBV11-2	TRBJ2-1	CASSLGVESYNEQFF	TGTGCCAGCAGCTTAGGGGTGGAATCCTACAATGAGCAGTTCTTC
few	-	TRBV20-1	TRBJ1-6	CSARDPERSPLHF	TGCAGTGCTCGGGACCCAGAACGTTCACCCCTCCACTTT
-	TRBD2	TRBV20-1	TRBJ2-1	CSASVTRPVPQGLAGFNEQFF	TGCAGTGCTAGCGTGACAAGACCCGTCCCGCAGGGACTAGCGGGGTTCAATGAGCAGTTCTTC
few	-	TRBV27	TRBJ2-3	CASSFYSRDTQYF	TGTGCCAGCAGTTTCTACAGTAGGGATACGCAGTATTTT
-	TRBD2	TRBV7-8	TRBJ2-3	CASSDRDYHLADTQYF	TGTGCCAGCAGCGACCGGGACTATCACTTGGCCGATACGCAGTATTTT
-	-	TRBV28	TRBJ1-2	CASFRPSDPSYGYTF	TGTGCCAGCTTCAGACCCTCCGACCCCAGCTATGGCTACACCTTC
-	-	TRBV29-1	TRBJ1-2	CSVEDHQGVGKDNGYTF	TGCAGCGTTGAAGACCACCAGGGAGTAGGGAAGGATAATGGCTACACCTTC
-	-	TRBV4-2	TRBJ1-1	CASSPRRAWGTEAFF	TGTGCCAGCAGCCCCCGCAGGGCATGGGGCACTGAAGCTTTCTTT
many	-	TRBV6-5	TRBJ1-2	CASSPTGANYGYTF	TGTGCCAGCAGCCCCACAGGAGCAAACTATGGCTACACCTTC
few	-	TRBV7-2	TRBJ1-6	CASRPNGEDSYYSPLHF	TGTGCCAGCAGGCCCAACGGGGAGGACAGTTACTATTCACCCCTCCACTTT
-	-	TRBV12-3/TRBV12-4	TRBJ2-5	CASRSTEEETQYF	TGTGCCAGCAGGTCGACTGAAGAAGAGACCCAGTACTTC
-	-	TRBV15	TRBJ2-3	CATRQQGAPDTQYF	TGTGCCACCAGGCAACAGGGCGCCCCAGATACGCAGTATTTT
-	TRBD2	TRBV11-1	TRBJ2-1	CASSPSGIYEQFF	TGTGCCAGCAGCCCTAGCGGGATATATGAGCAGTTCTTC
-	-	TRBV12-3/TRBV12-4	TRBJ1-4	CASRPPVDEKLFF	TGTGCCAGCCGACCCCCGGTAGATGAAAAACTGTTTTTT
-	TRBD1	TRBV20-1	TRBJ1-4	CSARTGVHEKLFF	TGCAGTGCGCGGACAGGGGTGCATGAAAAACTGTTTTTT
-	TRBD2	TRBV2	TRBJ2-7	CASIGLAGDYEQYF	TGTGCCAGCATTGGACTAGCGGGAGACTACGAGCAGTACTTC
few	-	TRBV13	TRBJ2-3	CASSFRGARTDTQYF	TGTGCCAGCAGCTTCCGTGGGGCGCGCACAGATACGCAGTATTTT
few	TRBD1	TRBV29-1	TRBJ2-3	CSVEGQGQTDTQYF	TGCAGCGTTGAGGGACAGGGCCAAACAGATACGCAGTATTTT
-	TRBD1	TRBV20-1	TRBJ2-7	CSAGTGGHCEQYF	TGCAGTGCTGGGACAGGGGGCCACTGCGAGCAGTACTTC
few	-	TRBV10-2	TRBJ2-7	CASSTSARAYEQYF	TGCGCCAGCAGTACGAGCGCTAGGGCCTACGAGCAGTACTTC
-	-	TRBV27	TRBJ2-1	CASSLSGPGYNEQFF	TGTGCCAGCAGTTTATCGGGGCCTGGGTACAATGAGCAGTTCTTC
few	-	TRBV6-1	TRBJ2-1	CASCQRPRGNNEQFF	TGTGCCAGCTGCCAGAGGCCACGGGGGAACAATGAGCAGTTCTTC
once	-	TRBV6-6	TRBJ2-3	CVSSFQGDTQYF	TGTGTCAGCAGCTTTCAGGGAGATACGCAGTATTTT
-	-	TRBV4-2	TRBJ2-7	CASSQVETEGTYEQYF	TGTGCCAGCAGCCAAGTAGAGACAGAGGGTACCTACGAGCAGTACTTC
-	-	TRBV3-1	TRBJ2-1	CASSQEGDHRYNEQFF	TGTGCCAGCAGCCAAGAGGGGGACCACCGGTACAATGAGCAGTTCTTC
many	TRBD1	TRBV20-1	TRBJ1-2	CSARAPGTAYGYTF	TGCAGTGCTAGAGCCCCCGGGACAGCCTATGGCTACACCTTC
-	TRBD1	TRBV9	TRBJ2-7	CASSATGTGSYEQYF	TGTGCCAGCAGCGCTACCGGGACAGGGTCCTACGAGCAGTACTTC
few	TRBD1	TRBV10-3	TRBJ1-1	CAISETGGYQAFF	TGTGCCATCAGTGAAACAGGGGGCTACCAAGCTTTCTTT
few	TRBD2	TRBV12-3/TRBV12-4	TRBJ2-1	CASRSLAGSFNEQFF	TGTGCCAGCAGATCCCTAGCGGGATCGTTCAATGAGCAGTTCTTC
-	TRBD1	TRBV5-5	TRBJ2-5	CASSIRDRARYQETQYF	TGTGCCAGCAGCATCCGGGACAGGGCCAGGTACCAAGAGACCCAGTACTTC
few	TRBD1	TRBV10-3	TRBJ1-1	CATNSPPGGNTEAFF	TGTGCCACCAACTCCCCCCCAGGGGGGAACACTGAAGCTTTCTTT
-	TRBD1	TRBV7-9	TRBJ1-2	CASSPMGQGDFYGYTF	TGTGCCAGCAGCCCAATGGGACAGGGAGATTTCTACGGCTACACCTTC
-	-	TRBV6-2/TRBV6-3	TRBJ2-1	CASSVLVDNEQFF	TGTGCCAGCTCTGTGCTTGTTGACAATGAGCAGTTCTTC
-	-	TRBV28	TRBJ2-7	CASSLVGTGRRYEQYF	TGTGCCAGCAGTTTAGTCGGGACCGGGCGGCGCTACGAGCAGTACTTC
-	TRBD2	TRBV7-6	TRBJ2-3	CASSSLAARTDTQYF	TGTGCCAGCAGCTCGCTAGCGGCCCGCACAGATACGCAGTATTTT
-	-	TRBV5-5	TRBJ2-4	CASSLVTRVDGNKNIQYF	TGTGCCAGCAGCTTGGTTACTCGGGTTGACGGGAACAAAAACATTCAGTACTTC
-	-	TRBV9	TRBJ2-6	CASSPSRGRISGANVLTF	TGTGCCAGCAGCCCCTCTCGGGGACGGATCTCTGGGGCCAACGTCCTGACTTTC
-	TRBD2	TRBV9	TRBJ2-1	CASSVQVAGGGENEQFF	TGTGCCAGCAGCGTACAGGTAGCGGGAGGGGGAGAAAATGAGCAGTTCTTC
few	TRBD2	TRBV4-1	TRBJ2-3	CASSRDLTSGRDTQYF	TGCGCCAGCAGCCGAGATCTTACTAGCGGGAGGGATACGCAGTATTTT
-	TRBD1	TRBV29-1	TRBJ2-3	CSTSGQSTDTQYF	TGCAGCACTTCGGGACAGAGTACAGATACGCAGTATTTT
once	-	TRBV6-2/TRBV6-3	TRBJ2-5	CASSYGGGRETQYF	TGTGCCAGCAGTTATGGGGGGGGGCGGGAGACCCAGTACTTC
few	TRBD1	TRBV6-6	TRBJ2-5	CASSYSGTGAQETQYF	TGTGCCAGCAGTTATTCGGGGACAGGGGCGCAAGAGACCCAGTACTTC
-	-	TRBV7-2	TRBJ2-4	CASSLRGVNIQYF	TGTGCCAGCAGCTTAAGGGGGGTGAACATTCAGTACTTC
-	TRBD1	TRBV12-3/TRBV12-4	TRBJ1-2	CASTTAYRGGYTF	TGTGCCAGCACCACAGCTTACAGGGGTGGCTACACCTTC
-	-	TRBV27	TRBJ1-2	CASRTEYGYTF	TGTGCCAGCAGAACTGAATATGGCTACACCTTC
-	-	TRBV7-9	TRBJ2-7	CASSSLDSESYEQYF	TGTGCCAGCAGCTCCCTGGACAGCGAGTCCTACGAGCAGTACTTC
-	-	TRBV27	TRBJ1-4	CASSLWAGPGEKLFF	TGTGCCAGCAGTTTATGGGCCGGCCCTGGTGAAAAACTGTTTTTT
-	-	TRBV30	TRBJ2-1	CAWAGLRGYNEQFF	TGTGCCTGGGCAGGGCTACGGGGGTACAATGAGCAGTTCTTC
few	-	TRBV12-3/TRBV12-4	TRBJ1-4	CASSFPPGPKLFF	TGTGCCAGCAGTTTCCCCCCGGGACCGAAACTGTTTTTT
-	-	TRBV12-3/TRBV12-4	TRBJ2-1	CASSSRREANEQFF	TGTGCCAGCAGTTCTCGTAGGGAGGCCAATGAGCAGTTCTTC
-	-	TRBV21-1	TRBJ2-7	CASRGGSIRNEQYF	TGTGCCAGCAGAGGCGGGAGCATTAGGAACGAGCAGTACTTC
-	-	TRBV24-1	TRBJ1-2	CATSDPRINYGYTF	TGTGCCACCAGTGATCCCAGGATTAACTATGGCTACACCTTC
-	-	TRBV7-2	TRBJ1-2	CASSLVLLGVYGYTF	TGTGCCAGCAGCTTAGTATTATTGGGGGTCTATGGCTACACCTTC